This T cell receptor (beta chain) was obtained from a study of T cell responses to AZD1222 COVID-19 vaccine. The CDR3 consists of 13 residues. The V gene lost 2 bases and the J gene lost 4 bases, with 8 bases spanning the gap. The germline V gene has CDR1 MNHNS and CDR2 SASEGT. The repertoire was sequenced with immunoSEQ multiplex PCR; TCRdb's copy has only in-frame clones and lacks some. Among 75,000 to 90,000 clones, over 90% were seen once, and the ten largest hold 5.2%. General study points: Possibly, clonal diversity was underestimated; donors were largely white British and included more females. Close to half of spike-specific TCRs reportedly recognize unmutated variant regions.

Details on this clone: Its antigen is not identified.

This clonotype was obtained from an adult in good health. This sample comprised peripheral blood, obtained on day 0 of AZD1222 vaccination. The rearrangement joins TRBV6-1 to TRBJ1-1; the D gene is possibly TRBD1 (6 bases). CDR3: CASSEQGPTEAFF. CDR3 in DNA: TGTGCCAGCAGTGAACAGGGGCCCACTGAAGCTTTCTTT.